These 4 T cell receptor beta chains were all obtained from the same sample, sequenced in a study of post-analysis software for immune sequencing data (dated by TCRdb to between 2014 and 2016). What the authors observed across the whole study: Patients showed significantly higher frequencies than controls for about 5 TRBV segments, among them TRBV5-6, TRBV5-1 and TRBV20-1.

These receptors' targets are unknown. Preparation of the library involved PCR. The data were produced on an Illumina HiSeq 2500. To reduce PCR and sequencing biases, unique molecular identifiers were incorporated into the TCR beta cDNA libraries. TCRdb reran the public reads through fastp at Q25 and MiXCR, keeping productive beta chains. Rows are combined by CDR3 protein, so each entry shows the most common genes and DNA. Recorded for this sample are about 820,000 distinct CDR3 sequences; about 53% of them occurred a single time. Approximately 4.4% of the sample is held by the ten biggest clonotypes. The sequenced material came from blood. These receptor sequences come from a girl aged 10 to 17 with multiple sclerosis.

This clonotype was observed a few times. V usage is TRBV20-1 and J usage is TRBJ1-2; weak D call: TRBD1 (6 bases). V shed 2 bases and J shed 7 bases, with 14 bases lying between them. Germline V gene data show CDR1 as DFQATT and CDR2 as SNEGSKA (reference sequence). This CDR3 is built from 13 residues. Here the CDR3 reads CSARSDRPVGYTF. The CDR3 coding sequence is TGCAGTGCTAGAAGCGACAGGCCGGTTGGCTACACCTTC.

V is TRBV7-9 and J is TRBJ2-7, with 8 bases matching TRBD2. The CDR3 runs 16 residues. Germline CDR1 is SEHNR and CDR2 is FQNEAQ (reference sequence). The V and J ends lost 4 bases and 1 base, in that order; junction bases with no gene match: 9. The CDR3 DNA is TGTGCCAGCAGCTCAGGACTAGCCGAAAGATCCTACGAGCAGTACTTC. This translates into CASSSGLAERSYEQYF.

V is TRBV18 and J is TRBJ2-4, with 9 bases fitting TRBD2. The J call is in doubt because the DNA end fits TRBJ2-7 better. This CDR3 has 15 amino acids. CDR1 and CDR2 from the germline V gene are KGHSH and LQKENI. The CDR3 protein is CASSPPSSGIYEQYF. CDR3 nucleotides: TGTGCCAGCTCACCACCCTCTAGCGGGATCTACGAGCAGTACTTC.

The rearrangement joins TRBV10-2 to TRBJ2-3, with 10 bases lining up with TRBD2. V shed 6 bases and J 4 bases; nucleotides not matched to a gene: 7. The CDR3 has 15 residues. CDR1 is WSHSY, CDR2 SAAADI, per germline. CDR3 protein: CASSSLAGDADTQYF. The CDR3 DNA follows: TGCGCCAGCAGCTCCCTAGCGGGAGACGCAGATACGCAGTATTTT.